These T cell receptor beta chains were read from a single sample in a study of CD8+ T cells in alopecia areata. TCRdb keeps only in-frame clones here, not all; method: immunoSEQ multiplex PCR. There are around 65,000 clones in the sample; approximately 45% occur only once, and approximately 18% lies in the top ten. The input for sequencing was CD8+ T cells sorted from blood, taken at week 0. The receptors were sampled from a human donor with alopecia areata. The CDR3 runs from the conserved cysteine through the conserved F or W. Each record gives: J gene, V gene, clone size, D gene, CDR3 DNA, CDR3 protein. The D gene is left open where the match is weak. Clone size appears in some rows only: once, few, many, or a class for an expanded clone.

>TRBJ2-1|TRBV5-1|-|TRBD2
TGCGCCAGCAGCTTGGGTGCGGGGGTCGAGCAGTTCTTC
CASSLGAGVEQFF
>TRBJ2-7|TRBV11-2|-|-
TGTGCCAGCAGCAGTGGTGGCAATTACTACGAGCAGTACTTC
CASSSGGNYYEQYF
>TRBJ2-5|TRBV29-1|few|-
TGCAGCGCCGAGTGGGGAGAGAAGACCCAGTACTTC
CSAEWGEKTQYF
>TRBJ2-7|TRBV15|-|-
TGTGCCACCAGCAGCAGGGTCAACGAGCAGTACTTC
CATSSRVNEQYF
>TRBJ1-3|TRBV13|-|-
TGTGCCAGCAGCGTTCTAGGAAACACCATATATTTT
CASSVLGNTIYF
>TRBJ1-5|TRBV25-1|-|-
TGTGCCAGCAGGGGGGCCAATCAGCCCCAGCATTTT
CASRGANQPQHF
>TRBJ2-2|TRBV7-2|-|-
TGTGCCAGCAGCCCCAGGGTTCTCGGGGAGCTGTTTTTT
CASSPRVLGELFF
>TRBJ2-4|TRBV5-6|-|TRBD2
TGTGCCAGCAGCGAATTTGCGGGAGATGGAGTCATTCAGTACTTC
CASSEFAGDGVIQYF
>TRBJ1-2|TRBV29-1|-|-
TGCAGCGTTGAAGACCGAGGCTGGCAAAGCGGGGGCTACACCTTC
CSVEDRGWQSGGYTF
>TRBJ1-5|TRBV5-1|few|TRBD1
TGCGCCAGCAGCTTGACAGGGGTTGAGGATCAGCCCCAGCATTTT
CASSLTGVEDQPQHF
>TRBJ1-5|TRBV4-1|-|TRBD1
TGCGCCAGCAGCCGGGACAGGGGGGGTCTTTCTCAGCCCCAGCATTTT
CASSRDRGGLSQPQHF
>TRBJ2-1|TRBV2|-|TRBD2
TGTGCCAGCAGTCACCCCGGGACTAGACCCGTCGATGAGCAGTTCTTC
CASSHPGTRPVDEQFF
>TRBJ2-7|TRBV9|-|TRBD1
TGTGCCAGCAGCGTCTCAGGGGGCTACGAGCAGTACTTC
CASSVSGGYEQYF
>TRBJ2-2|TRBV18|few|-
TGTGCCAGCTCACCACGAAGTTCAGGCATGAACACCGGGGAGCTGTTTTTT
CASSPRSSGMNTGELFF
>TRBJ1-2|TRBV30|-|-
TGTGCCTGGAGTGCGGACAGCAATGGCTACACCTTC
CAWSADSNGYTF
>TRBJ2-3|TRBV2|few|-
TGTGCCAGCCTGAGGAAAGATACGCAGTATTTT
CASLRKDTQYF
>TRBJ2-1|TRBV28|-|TRBD2
TGTGCCAGCAGCCGTGGGACTAGCGGGAGAGATGAGCAGTTCTTC
CASSRGTSGRDEQFF
>TRBJ2-7|TRBV6-6|-|TRBD2
TGTGCCAGCAGTTCGACCGGGACTAGAGCCTACGAGCAGTACTTC
CASSSTGTRAYEQYF
>TRBJ2-2|TRBV15|-|-
TGTGCCACCAGGGACACCGGGGAGCTGTTTTTT
CATRDTGELFF
>TRBJ2-7|TRBV30|once|TRBD2
TGTGCTGGAGCCCAGGGAGGGGCCTACGAGCAGTACTTC
CAGAQGGAYEQYF
>TRBJ2-1|TRBV27|-|-
TGTGCCAGCAGTTTAACGGGGGAAAGCTCCTACAATGAGCAGTTCTTC
CASSLTGESSYNEQFF
>TRBJ2-3|TRBV7-6|-|TRBD2
TGTGCCAGCAGCTCAGAGCTAGCGGGAGGGCCGTCAGATACGCAGTATTTT
CASSSELAGGPSDTQYF
>TRBJ2-7|TRBV6-5|few|-
TGTGCCAGCAGTTACTCCCCATTCGCCTACGAGCAGTACTTC
CASSYSPFAYEQYF
>TRBJ2-7|TRBV29-1|-|-
TGCAGCGTTGAATATTCCTACGAGCAGTACTTC
CSVEYSYEQYF
>TRBJ2-1|TRBV5-4|-|TRBD2
TGTGCCAGCAGCCGGGGGTTAGCGGGAGAGTCAAATGAGCAGTTCTTC
CASSRGLAGESNEQFF
>TRBJ2-7|TRBV7-2|-|-
TGTGCCAGCAGTGGAGGGGACATCACCTACGAGCAGTACTTC
CASSGGDITYEQYF
>TRBJ2-7|TRBV27|few|-
TGTCCGGAGGGGAAGCAGTACTTC
CPEGKQYF
>TRBJ2-5|TRBV30|-|-
TGTGCCTGGAGTGTAGGACTACTAGATAGAGAGACCCAGTACTTC
CAWSVGLLDRETQYF
>TRBJ1-5|TRBV19|-|-
TGTGCCAGTAGTCGCTTAGAGCATCAGCCCCAGCATTTT
CASSRLEHQPQHF
>TRBJ2-1|TRBV9|-|TRBD2
TGTGCCAGCAGCCCCCTAGCGGGACAGTACAATGAGCAGTTCTTC
CASSPLAGQYNEQFF
>TRBJ2-7|TRBV7-2|many|-
TGTGCCAGCAGCTCGGCCGGGGCCTACGAGCAGTACTTC
CASSSAGAYEQYF
>TRBJ1-1|TRBV6-1|-|TRBD1
TGTGCCAGTCCTCGGGACAGGGCCACTGAAGCTTTCTTT
CASPRDRATEAFF
>TRBJ2-1|TRBV4-1|-|-
TGCGCCAGCAGCCAAAGGGGTCGCCTTGAGCAGTTCTTC
CASSQRGRLEQFF
>TRBJ1-3|TRBV7-2|-|-
TGTGCCAGCAGCTTCCCGGGGGATGGAAACACCATATATTTT
CASSFPGDGNTIYF
>TRBJ1-2|TRBV9|-|-
TGTGCCAGCAGCGTAGCAGGGTTTAACTATGGCTACACCTTC
CASSVAGFNYGYTF
>TRBJ2-7|TRBV7-9|-|-
TGTGCCAGCAGCCATGGCCAGGGTTACGAGCAGTACTTC
CASSHGQGYEQYF
>TRBJ2-7|TRBV7-9|few|TRBD2
TGTGCCAGCAGCATCGGGACTAGCGGGTATGCCCTCTCCTACGAGCAGTACTTC
CASSIGTSGYALSYEQYF
>TRBJ1-2|TRBV25-1|-|-
TGTGCCAGCAGTGAGAATGGCTACACCTTC
CASSENGYTF
>TRBJ2-7|TRBV15|once|TRBD2
TGTGCCACCAGCGGGACCGGGACTAGAGGCGAGCAGTACTTC
CATSGTGTRGEQYF
>TRBJ1-2|TRBV20-1|-|-
TGCAGTGCGCCGGATTTAGAAGGCTACACCTTC
CSAPDLEGYTF
>TRBJ1-5|TRBV19|-|-
TGTGCCAGTAGTGGCAACAATCAGCCCCAGCATTTT
CASSGNNQPQHF
>TRBJ2-2|TRBV30|-|-
TGTGCCTGGGCGAGAACGAACACCGGGGAGCTGTTTTTT
CAWARTNTGELFF
>TRBJ2-7|TRBV27|-|-
TGTGCCAGCAGTTTCGGGGGGCGGTGGTCCTACGAGCAGTACTTC
CASSFGGRWSYEQYF
>TRBJ2-1|TRBV9|few|TRBD2
TGTGCCAGCAGCGTAGGGTATAGCGGGAATAAGCAGTTCTTC
CASSVGYSGNKQFF
>TRBJ2-5|TRBV7-2|-|TRBD2
TGTGCCAGCACCAGCACTTCGGCGGTAGCGGGGTGGTACCAAGAGACCCAGTACTTC
CASTSTSAVAGWYQETQYF
>TRBJ2-5|TRBV27|few|-
TGTGCCAGCAGTCCAGATCTCGGACCTCAAGGTAGAAAGACCCAGTACTTC
CASSPDLGPQGRKTQYF
>TRBJ2-7|TRBV7-9|-|TRBD1
TGTGCCAGCAAGACCCCGGACAGGGGTGGCGAGCAGTACTTC
CASKTPDRGGEQYF
>TRBJ2-1|TRBV4-3|few|TRBD2
TGCGCCAGCAGCCTCTTTAGGACTAGCGGGAGGTCAAGGGAGCAGTTCTTC
CASSLFRTSGRSREQFF
>TRBJ2-7|TRBV10-3|many|TRBD2
TGTGCCATCAGTGTCGAGACTAGCGGGGGGTTCCACGAGCAGTACTTC
CAISVETSGGFHEQYF
>TRBJ2-5|TRBV7-2|few|TRBD2
TGTGCCAGCAGCTTAGTACTAGCGGGAGAAGAGACCCAGTACTTC
CASSLVLAGEETQYF
>TRBJ1-1|TRBV5-1|-|-
TGCGCCAGCAGCCCGCAAAGGACAGTGAACACTGAAGCTTTCTTT
CASSPQRTVNTEAFF
>TRBJ2-5|TRBV6-6|few|-
TGTGCCAGCAGTTACTCGCAGGGGCCTTTCCAAGAGACCCAGTACTTC
CASSYSQGPFQETQYF
>TRBJ2-7|TRBV19|-|-
TGTGCCAGTAGTATATTTCCCTACGAGCAGTACTTC
CASSIFPYEQYF
>TRBJ2-3|TRBV27|many|-
TGTGCCAGCAGTCATACCGGGCACACAGATACGCAGTATTTT
CASSHTGHTDTQYF
>TRBJ2-5|TRBV29-1|-|TRBD1
TGCAGCGTTGTCGGACAGGGGGCGAGTTGGGAGACCCAGTACTTC
CSVVGQGASWETQYF
>TRBJ2-1|TRBV7-8|-|-
TGTGCCAGCAGCTTAAGGAGAGGGGAATCCTACAATGAGCAGTTCTTC
CASSLRRGESYNEQFF